These 11 T cell receptor beta chains share one sample of origin, sequenced in a study of T cells after yellow fever vaccination. MiXCR, applied by TCRdb to the 5' RACE reads, yields one record per CDR3 protein. The table lists some 600,000 distinct CDR3 sequences, about a sixth of them singletons. The sequencing here drew on PBMCs, taken around 5 days after the first yellow fever vaccination. The origin of the receptors is a man aged 18 to 29 who received the YFV17D yellow fever vaccine.

The V call is TRBV18, the J call TRBJ2-3; D ambiguous. Trimming took 2 bases from V and 8 from J, leaving 5 bases between them. The V gene's germline CDR1 is KGHSH and CDR2 LQKENI. CDR3 length: 11 amino acids. The CDR3 bases are TGTGCCAGCTCACCAGAACGTACGCAGTATTTT. Translated, it gives CASSPERTQYF.

This rearrangement joins TRBV6-5 to TRBJ2-3; 7 bases agree with TRBD2. The CDR3 totals 15 residues. Germline V gives CDR1 MNHEY, CDR2 SVGAGI. The ends lost 2 bases at V and 1 base at J; junction bases unmatched: 3. DNA of the CDR3: TGTGCCAGCAGTTACCCACGGGGGGGCACAGATACGCAGTATTTT. Its translation is CASSYPRGGTDTQYF.

The genes are TRBV20-1 and TRBJ1-2; D gene ambiguous. Germline V gives CDR1 DFQATT, CDR2 SNEGSKA (reference sequence). The V end was cut by 0 bases, the J end by 4 bases, with 12 bases between. CDR3 length: 14 residues. The CDR3 region has the DNA TGCAGTGCTAGAGAAACGGTAACTCGCTATGGCTACACCTTC. This codes for CSARETVTRYGYTF.

V and J are TRBV20-1 and TRBJ2-6; the D gene is possibly TRBD1 (5 bases). This CDR3 has 14 amino acids. V lost 5 bases, J lost 1 base, and 9 bases lay in between. Germline CDR1 and CDR2: DFQATT and SNEGSKA (reference sequence). This chain's CDR3 is CSAPPGSGANVLTF. In nucleotides, the CDR3 is TGCAGTGCTCCCCCAGGGTCTGGGGCCAACGTCCTGACTTTC.

This clonotype was counted between two and nine times. V usage is TRBV28 and J usage is TRBJ2-4; 8 nucleotides match TRBD2. The V and J ends lost 3 bases and 0 bases, in that order; junction bases with no gene match: 4. The CDR3 sequence is 16 residues long. CDR1 is MDHEN, CDR2 SYDVKM, per germline. The CDR3 DNA sequence: TGTGCCAGCAGTTTGAGCCTAGCGGGAGCCAAAAACATTCAGTACTTC. Translated: CASSLSLAGAKNIQYF. The variable domain in full, with the rest retrieved from reference TRBV28 and TRBJ2-4, is DVKVTQSSRYLVKRTGEKVFLECVQDMDHENMFWYRQDPGLGLRLIYFSYDVKMKEKGDIPEGYSVSREKKERFSLILESASTNQTSMYLCASSLSLAGAKNIQYFGAGTRLSVL.

This clonotype was recorded a few times. The chain joins TRBV7-2 to TRBJ2-7; D gene uncertain. The germline V and J ends were trimmed by 5 bases and 9 bases, with 17 bases remaining between them. Germline V gene lookup returns CDR1 SGHTA and CDR2 FQGNSA. The CDR3 runs to 13 residues. This CDR3 is CASSPDLPIGQYF. CDR3 nucleotides: TGTGCCAGCAGCCCCGACCTCCCTATTGGGCAGTACTTC.

This clonotype was observed a few times. The CDR3 sequence is CASSLNAGNYNEQFF. CDR3 nucleotides: TGTGCCAGCAGCCTCAACGCCGGGAACTACAATGAGCAGTTCTTC. J is TRBJ2-1 and V is TRBV11-2; the D gene is possibly TRBD2 (5 bases). This CDR3 spans 15 amino acids. Germline CDR1 is SGHAT and CDR2 is FQNNGV. V was shortened by 5 bases and J by 3 bases, with 14 bases between the two germline ends.

Only a few counts were recorded for this clonotype. The chain employs TRBV30 and TRBJ1-5; D call uncertain. The CDR3 is 13 amino acids. Germline CDR1 and CDR2: GTSNPN and SVGIG (reference sequence). V dropped 4 bases and J dropped 5 bases, with 12 bases sitting between them. The CDR3 DNA reads as TGTGCCTGGACAAGAAGTGGGGATCAGCCCCAGCATTTT. Translated: CAWTRSGDQPQHF.

The CDR3 nucleotides read TGTGCCAGCTCACCGCTAAGAGGGAAGGGTGCGAACACTGAAGCTTTCTTT. Its protein product is CASSPLRGKGANTEAFF. The V gene is TRBV18, the J gene TRBJ1-1; D not resolved. CDR3 size: 17 residues. Trimming cost V 3 bases and J 1 base, with 18 bases left between them. Germline CDR1 KGHSH, CDR2 LQKENI. The full variable domain, rest sourced from reference TRBV18 and TRBJ1-1, is NAGVMQNPRHLVRRRGQEARLRCSPMKGHSHVYWYRQLPEEGLKFMVYLQKENIIDESGMPKERFSAEFPKEGPSILRIQQVVRGDSAAYFCASSPLRGKGANTEAFFGQGTRLTVV.

J is TRBJ2-1 and V is TRBV5-1; unclear D gene. Per germline, CDR1 SGHRS and CDR2 YFSETQ. V was shortened by 4 bases and J by 6 bases, with 14 bases between the two germline ends. This CDR3 region has 14 residues. Here the CDR3 reads CASSRNLEPNEQFF. CDR3 DNA sequence: TGCGCCAGCAGCCGTAATTTAGAACCCAATGAGCAGTTCTTC.

CDR3 bases: TGTGCCAGCAGCCGCTCCCAGAGGGGCGGATCTGGGGCCAACGTCCTGACTTTC. The encoded protein is CASSRSQRGGSGANVLTF. The chain links TRBV4-2 to TRBJ2-6; D is perhaps TRBD1 or TRBD2 (5 bases each). Deletions cut 4 bases from V and 1 base from J, with 17 bases between. The germline CDR1 and CDR2 sequences are LGHNA and YNFKEQ. The CDR3 covers 18 residues.